Below, one T cell receptor beta chain is given with its context. What was amplified from RNA transcripts were TCR beta CDR3 regions. TCR CDR3 underwent first-round RT-PCR with the HTBI primer set. MiXCR was run by TCRdb on the multiplex PCR reads, yielding one entry per CDR3 protein. The sample includes roughly 56,000 distinct CDR3 sequences, roughly 52% of them seen just once. These data originate in a study of T cells in Graves' hyperthyroidism and ophthalmopathy. Looking at the study overall: Peripheral blood was taken when the disease was first diagnosed, before any treatment began.

Germline values: CDR1 MDHEN, CDR2 SYDVKM. V dropped 11 bases and J dropped 8 bases, with 19 bases sitting between them. This CDR3 region has 13 residues. The rearrangement joins TRBV28 to TRBJ2-4; D is unresolved. The sample consisted of blood. This TCR was sampled from a woman aged 30 to 39 with Graves' ophthalmopathy. This CDR3 is CAPYLGSLDIQYF. The CDR3 nucleotides read TGTGCCCCGTACTTAGGGTCGTTGGACATTCAGTACTTC.